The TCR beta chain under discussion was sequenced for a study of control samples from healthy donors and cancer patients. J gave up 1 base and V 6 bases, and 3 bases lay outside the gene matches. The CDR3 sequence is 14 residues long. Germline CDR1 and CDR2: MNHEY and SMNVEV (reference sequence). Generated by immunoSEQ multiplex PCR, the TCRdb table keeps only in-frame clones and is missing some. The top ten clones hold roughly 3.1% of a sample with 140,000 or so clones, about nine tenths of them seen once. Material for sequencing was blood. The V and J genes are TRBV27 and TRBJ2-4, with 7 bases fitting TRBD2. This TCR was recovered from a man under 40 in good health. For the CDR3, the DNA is TGTGCCAGCAGCTGGGGAGGGGCCAAAAACATTCAGTACTTC. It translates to CASSWGGAKNIQYF.